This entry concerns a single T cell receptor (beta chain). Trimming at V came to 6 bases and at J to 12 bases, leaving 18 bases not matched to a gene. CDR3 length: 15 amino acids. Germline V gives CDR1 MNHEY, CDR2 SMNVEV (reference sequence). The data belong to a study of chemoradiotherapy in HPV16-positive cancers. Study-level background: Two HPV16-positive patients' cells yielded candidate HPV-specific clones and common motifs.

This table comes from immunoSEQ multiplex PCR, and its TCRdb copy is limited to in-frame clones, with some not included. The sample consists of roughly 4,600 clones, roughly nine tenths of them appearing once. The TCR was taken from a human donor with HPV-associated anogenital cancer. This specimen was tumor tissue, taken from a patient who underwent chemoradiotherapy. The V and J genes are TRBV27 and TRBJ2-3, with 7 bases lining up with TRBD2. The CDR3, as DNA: TGTGCCAGCAGCTACATCCTGGGGGGGGACGCTCCACAGTATTTT. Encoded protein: CASSYILGGDAPQYF.